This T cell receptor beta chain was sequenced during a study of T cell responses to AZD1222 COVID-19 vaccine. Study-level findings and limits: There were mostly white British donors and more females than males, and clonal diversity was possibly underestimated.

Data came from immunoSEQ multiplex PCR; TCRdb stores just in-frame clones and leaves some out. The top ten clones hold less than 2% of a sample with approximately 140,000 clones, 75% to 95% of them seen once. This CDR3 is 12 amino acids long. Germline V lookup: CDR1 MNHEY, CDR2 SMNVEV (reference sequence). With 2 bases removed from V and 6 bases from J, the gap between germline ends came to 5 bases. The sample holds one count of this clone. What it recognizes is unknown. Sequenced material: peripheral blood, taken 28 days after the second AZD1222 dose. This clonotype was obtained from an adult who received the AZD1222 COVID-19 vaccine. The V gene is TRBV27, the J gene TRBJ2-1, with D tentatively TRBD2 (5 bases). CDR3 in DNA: TGTGCCAGCAGTTTAACTAGCAATGAGCAGTTCTTC. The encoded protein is CASSLTSNEQFF.